These 5 T cell receptor beta chains were all obtained from the same sample, sequenced in a study of blood T cell repertoires in COVID-19. Using immunoSEQ multiplex PCR, the repertoire was profiled, and TCRdb retains in-frame clones only, with some absent. The sample has 250,000 to 300,000 clones; around 81% are singletons. The sample consisted of peripheral blood. The receptors originated from a woman in her sixties or seventies with active or convalescent COVID-19.

This clone has only a few counts. Other nucleotide sequences from this sample produce the same CDR3. This chain uses TRBV29-1 with TRBJ1-1, with 8 bases identical to TRBD1. This CDR3 contains 13 residues. After removal of 4 bases from V and 2 bases from J, the junction contained 3 bases not matched to a gene. CDR1 SQVTM and CDR2 ANQGSEA come from the germline V gene. The CDR3 here is CSVATGGNTEAFF. CDR3 coding DNA: TGCAGCGTTGCAACAGGGGGAAACACTGAAGCTTTCTTT.

The chain combines TRBV18 with TRBJ1-1, with 7 bases matching TRBD1. V shed 6 bases, J shed 0 bases, and the junction held 7 bases outside the gene matches. This CDR3 contains 15 residues. Germline CDR1 KGHSH, CDR2 LQKENI. Here the CDR3 DNA reads TGTGCCAGCTCGGCGAGGGGGCTGATGAACACTGAAGCTTTCTTT. Protein product: CASSARGLMNTEAFF.

The chain has TRBV4-2 and TRBJ2-1; D gene ambiguous. Per the germline V gene, CDR1 is LGHNA and CDR2 is YNFKEQ. V lost 1 base, J lost 4 bases, and 5 bases lay in between. The CDR3 is made up of 13 amino acids. The CDR3 region is CASSQVLYNEQFF. The CDR3 DNA reads TGTGCCAGCAGCCAAGTTCTGTACAATGAGCAGTTCTTC.

The sample holds a few counts of this clone. This sequence joins TRBV29-1 and TRBJ1-1; tentative D call: TRBD1 (5 bases). CDR1 and CDR2 from the germline V gene are SQVTM and ANQGSEA. V lost 8 bases, J lost 6 bases, and 16 bases lay in between. The CDR3 totals 12 residues. DNA for the CDR3: TGCAGCTGGGGGGGGTCGAGCCCTGAAGCTTTCTTT. Translated: CSWGGSSPEAFF.

The chain employs TRBV6-2 or TRBV6-3 and TRBJ2-5; 8 nucleotides line up with TRBD2. Per germline, CDR1 MNHEY and CDR2 SVGEGT. J gave up 7 bases and V 2 bases, and 3 bases lay outside the gene matches. There are 13 residues in the CDR3. CDR3 DNA: TGTGCCAGCAGTTACGGGACTAGGGGGACCCAGTACTTC. As protein: CASSYGTRGTQYF.